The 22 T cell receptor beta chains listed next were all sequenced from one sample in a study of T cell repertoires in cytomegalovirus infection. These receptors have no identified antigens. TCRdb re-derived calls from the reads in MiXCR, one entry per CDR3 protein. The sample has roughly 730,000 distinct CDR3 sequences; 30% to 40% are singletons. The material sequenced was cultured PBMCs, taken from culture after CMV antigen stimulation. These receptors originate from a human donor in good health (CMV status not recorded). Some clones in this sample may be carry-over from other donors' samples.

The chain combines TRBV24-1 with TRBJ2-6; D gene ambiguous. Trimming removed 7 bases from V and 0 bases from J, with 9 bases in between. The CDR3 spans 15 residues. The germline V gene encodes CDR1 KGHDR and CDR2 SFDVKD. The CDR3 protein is CATSPIGSGANVLTF. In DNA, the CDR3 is TGTGCCACCAGCCCAATAGGCTCTGGGGCCAACGTCCTGACTTTC.

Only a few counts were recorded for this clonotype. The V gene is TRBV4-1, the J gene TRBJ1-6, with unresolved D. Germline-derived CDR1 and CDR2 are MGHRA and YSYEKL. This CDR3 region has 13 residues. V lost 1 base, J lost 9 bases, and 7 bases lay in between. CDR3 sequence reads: CASSQGDFSPLHF. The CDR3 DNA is TGCGCCAGCAGCCAAGGGGATTTTTCACCCCTCCACTTT.

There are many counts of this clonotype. DNA of the CDR3: TGTGCCAGCAGCGTACAGGGATCGAATACGCAGTATTTT. It yields the protein CASSVQGSNTQYF. The chain uses TRBV7-2 and TRBJ2-3; perhaps TRBD1 as D (6 bases). V lost 5 bases and J lost 7, with 13 bases in between. CDR1 and CDR2 from the germline V gene are SGHTA and FQGNSA. There are 13 residues in the CDR3.

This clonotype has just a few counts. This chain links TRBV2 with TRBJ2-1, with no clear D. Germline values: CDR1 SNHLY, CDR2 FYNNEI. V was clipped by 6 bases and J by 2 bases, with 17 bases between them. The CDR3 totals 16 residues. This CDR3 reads CASRASYIDPYNEQFF. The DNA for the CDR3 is TGTGCCAGCAGGGCGTCTTATATCGACCCCTACAATGAGCAGTTCTTC. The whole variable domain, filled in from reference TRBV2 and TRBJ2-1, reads EPEVTQTPSHQVTQMGQEVILRCVPISNHLYFYWYRQILGQKVEFLVSFYNNEISEKSEIFDDQFSVERPDGSNFTLKIRSTKLEDSAMYFCASRASYIDPYNEQFFGPGTRLTVL.

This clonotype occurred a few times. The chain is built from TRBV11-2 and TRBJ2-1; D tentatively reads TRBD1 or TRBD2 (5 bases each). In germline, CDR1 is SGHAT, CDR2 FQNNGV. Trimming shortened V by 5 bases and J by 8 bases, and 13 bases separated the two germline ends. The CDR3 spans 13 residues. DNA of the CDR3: TGTGCCAGCAGCCGGGACGTGGGAGATGAGCAGTTCTTC. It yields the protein CASSRDVGDEQFF.

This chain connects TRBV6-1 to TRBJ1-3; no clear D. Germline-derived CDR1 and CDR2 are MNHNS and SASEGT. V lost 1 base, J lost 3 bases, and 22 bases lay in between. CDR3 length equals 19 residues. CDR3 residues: CASSEGNLEWRLIGNTIYF. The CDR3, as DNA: TGTGCCAGCAGTGAAGGGAACCTAGAGTGGAGGCTTATTGGAAACACCATATATTTT.

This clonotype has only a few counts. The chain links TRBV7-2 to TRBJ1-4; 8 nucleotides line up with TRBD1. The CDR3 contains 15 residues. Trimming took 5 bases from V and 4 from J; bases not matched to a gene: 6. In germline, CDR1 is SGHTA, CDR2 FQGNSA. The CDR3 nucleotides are TGTGCCAGCAGCCGCAGGGGGCCGGGTAATGAAAAACTGTTTTTT. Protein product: CASSRRGPGNEKLFF.

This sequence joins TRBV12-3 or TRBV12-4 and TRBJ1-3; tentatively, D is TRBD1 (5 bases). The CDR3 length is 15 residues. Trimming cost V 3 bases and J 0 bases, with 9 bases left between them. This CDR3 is CASSFGAISGNTIYF. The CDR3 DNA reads TGTGCCAGCAGTTTCGGGGCTATCTCTGGAAACACCATATATTTT.

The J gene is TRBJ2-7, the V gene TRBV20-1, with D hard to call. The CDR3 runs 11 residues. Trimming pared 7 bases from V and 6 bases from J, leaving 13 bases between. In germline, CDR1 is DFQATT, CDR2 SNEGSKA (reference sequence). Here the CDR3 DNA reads TGCAGTGGGGATAGAGTGGGCGAGCAGTACTTC. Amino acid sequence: CSGDRVGEQYF.

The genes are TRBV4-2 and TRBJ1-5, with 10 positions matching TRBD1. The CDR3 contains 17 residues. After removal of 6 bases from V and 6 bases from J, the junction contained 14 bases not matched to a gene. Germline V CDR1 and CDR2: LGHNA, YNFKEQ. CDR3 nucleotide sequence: TGTGCCAGCAGTCGATCACTCCTGACAGGGGGCGGTCAGCCCCAGCATTTT. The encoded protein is CASSRSLLTGGGQPQHF.

This chain's CDR3 is CASSQDPSGIGAAGELFF. The CDR3 DNA is TGCGCCAGCAGCCAAGACCCTAGCGGGATCGGGGCGGCCGGGGAGCTGTTTTTT. The chain joins TRBV4-1 to TRBJ2-2, with 9 bases identical to TRBD2. With V trimmed by 0 bases and J by 6 bases, 11 bases remained unmatched. This CDR3 region has 18 residues. Germline loops: CDR1 MGHRA, CDR2 YSYEKL.

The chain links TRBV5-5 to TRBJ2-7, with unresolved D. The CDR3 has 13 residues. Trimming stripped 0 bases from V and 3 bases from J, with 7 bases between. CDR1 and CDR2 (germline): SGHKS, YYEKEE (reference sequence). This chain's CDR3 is CASSLETVYEQYF. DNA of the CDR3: TGTGCCAGCAGCTTGGAGACGGTCTACGAGCAGTACTTC.

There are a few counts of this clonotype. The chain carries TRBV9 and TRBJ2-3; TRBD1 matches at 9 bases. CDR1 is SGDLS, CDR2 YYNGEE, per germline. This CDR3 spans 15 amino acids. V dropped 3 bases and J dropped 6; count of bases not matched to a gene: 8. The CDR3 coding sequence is TGTGCCAGCAGCGCGTGGGACAGGGACATGGATACGCAGTATTTT. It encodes CASSAWDRDMDTQYF.

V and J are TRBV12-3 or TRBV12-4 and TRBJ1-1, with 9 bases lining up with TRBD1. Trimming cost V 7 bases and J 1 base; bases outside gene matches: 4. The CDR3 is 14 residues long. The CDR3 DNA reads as TGTGCCAGCACTTGGGGACAGGGGAACACTGAAGCTTTCTTT. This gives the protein CASTWGQGNTEAFF.

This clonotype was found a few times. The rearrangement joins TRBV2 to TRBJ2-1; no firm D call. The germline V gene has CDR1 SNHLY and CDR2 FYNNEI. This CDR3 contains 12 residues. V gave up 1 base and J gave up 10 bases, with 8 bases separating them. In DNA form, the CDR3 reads TGTGCCAGCAGTGAAGAGGGCGGCGAGCAGTTCTTC. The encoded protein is CASSEEGGEQFF.

DNA of the CDR3: TGTGCCAGCAGTCCCATCGGCCCCACTAACAATCAGCCCCAGCATTTT. Translation gives CASSPIGPTNNQPQHF. The chain is built from TRBV28 and TRBJ1-5, with no clear D. CDR3 length: 16 residues. CDR1 is MDHEN and CDR2 is SYDVKM in the germline V gene. The germline V and J ends were trimmed by 5 bases and 3 bases, with 17 bases remaining between them.

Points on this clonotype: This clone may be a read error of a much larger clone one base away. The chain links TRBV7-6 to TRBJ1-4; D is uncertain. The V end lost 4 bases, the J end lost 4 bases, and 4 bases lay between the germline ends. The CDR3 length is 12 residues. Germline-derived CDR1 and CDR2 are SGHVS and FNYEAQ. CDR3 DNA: TGTGCCAGCAGCTCATATAATGAAAAACTGTTTTTT. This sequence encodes CASSSYNEKLFF.

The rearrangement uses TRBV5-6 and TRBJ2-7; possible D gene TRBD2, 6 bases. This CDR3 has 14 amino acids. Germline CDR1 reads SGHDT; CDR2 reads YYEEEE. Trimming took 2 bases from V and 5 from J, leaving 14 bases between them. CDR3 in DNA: TGTGCCAGCAGCTTCGGTACAGGAGGGGACGAGCAGTACTTC. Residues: CASSFGTGGDEQYF.

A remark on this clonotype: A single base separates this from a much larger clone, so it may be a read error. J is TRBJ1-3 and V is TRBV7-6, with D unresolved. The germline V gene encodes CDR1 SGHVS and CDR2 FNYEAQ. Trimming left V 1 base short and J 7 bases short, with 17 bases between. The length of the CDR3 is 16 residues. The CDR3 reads CASSLEATAAVNTIYF. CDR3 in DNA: TGTGCCAGCAGCTTAGAAGCAACGGCCGCAGTTAACACCATATATTTT.

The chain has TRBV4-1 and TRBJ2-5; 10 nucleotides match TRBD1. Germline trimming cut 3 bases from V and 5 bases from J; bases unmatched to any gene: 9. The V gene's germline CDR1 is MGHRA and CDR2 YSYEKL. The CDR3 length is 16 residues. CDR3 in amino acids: CASSHGQGDRLETQYF. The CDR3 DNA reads TGCGCCAGCAGCCACGGACAGGGGGATCGGTTGGAGACCCAGTACTTC.

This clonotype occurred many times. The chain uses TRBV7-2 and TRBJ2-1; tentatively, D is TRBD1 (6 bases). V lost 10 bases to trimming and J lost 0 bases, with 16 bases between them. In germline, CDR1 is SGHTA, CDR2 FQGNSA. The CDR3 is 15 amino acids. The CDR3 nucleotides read TGTGCCACCCATCCTGGGGGCAGCTCCTACAATGAGCAGTTCTTC. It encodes CATHPGGSSYNEQFF.

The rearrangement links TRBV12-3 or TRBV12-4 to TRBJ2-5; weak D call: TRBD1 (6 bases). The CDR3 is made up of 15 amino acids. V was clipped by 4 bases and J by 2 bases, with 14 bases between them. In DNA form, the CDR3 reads TGTGCCAGCAGTTCCCGGGACAAGATACAAGAGACCCAGTACTTC. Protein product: CASSSRDKIQETQYF.